One sample yielded the 13 T cell receptor beta chains listed below, sequenced in a study of CD8+CD57+ T cells in acquired aplastic anemia. Individuals selected for sequencing had exhibited CD8+CD57+ cell expansion on flow cytometry. Genomic DNA served as template for TCR beta VDJ and CDR3 profiling. Each CDR3 protein is one row after TCRdb ran MiXCR on the reads. The sample gives just over 200,000 distinct CDR3 sequences, over 55% of which show up once; 58% is in the top ten. Specimen: sorted CD4+, CD8+, or CD8+CD57+ T cells (not recorded which) from PBMCs. Receptor source: a human donor with aplastic anemia.

Of note for this clonotype: Its ends do not fully match the called genes, so a read error is possible. This rearrangement joins TRBV20-1 to TRBJ2-1, with TRBD2 matching over 14 bases. Germline V gene lookup returns CDR1 DFQATT and CDR2 SNEGSKA (reference sequence). There are 20 residues in the CDR3. The CDR3 DNA follows: TGCAGTGCTCGAGGACGGACTAGCGGGGGGCCAGCGATCTCCTACGATGAGCAGTTCTTC. Its translation is CSARGRTSGGPAISYDEQFF.

The V gene is TRBV29-1, the J gene TRBJ1-1; D gene ambiguous. Looked up from germline, CDR1 is SQVTM and CDR2 is ANQGSEA. The CDR3 extends over 13 amino acids. V lost 7 bases to trimming and J lost 1 base, with 13 bases between them. CDR3 sequence reads: CSGRGSPNTEAFF. The CDR3 bases are TGCAGCGGGCGAGGAAGCCCGAACACTGAAGCTTTCTTT.

The chain has TRBV20-1 and TRBJ2-5; TRBD2 matches 8 bases. Germline-derived CDR1 and CDR2 are DFQATT and SNEGSKA (reference sequence). J lost 2 bases, V lost 5 bases, and 13 bases had no gene match. This CDR3 is built from 16 residues. CDR3: CSAEPFGRGGQETQYF. CDR3 in DNA: TGCAGTGCTGAACCTTTCGGTCGGGGGGGGCAAGAGACCCAGTACTTC.

The chain links TRBV7-2 to TRBJ1-2, with TRBD1 matching over 8 bases. Germline CDR1 and CDR2: SGHTA and FQGNSA. The CDR3 consists of 14 residues. V was clipped by 4 bases and J by 2 bases; unmatched bases: 3. Here the CDR3 reads CASSYTGGNYGYTF. In DNA form, the CDR3 reads TGTGCCAGCAGCTATACAGGGGGGAACTATGGCTACACCTTC.

To note about this clonotype: A much larger clone differs from this one at a single base, so this may be a read error. The CDR3 DNA sequence: TGTGCCCGCAAGGAAGAGACCCAGTACTTC. This codes for CARKEETQYF. The J gene is TRBJ2-5, the V gene TRBV6-4, with no clear D. V shed 11 bases and J shed 3 bases, with 7 bases lying between them. Germline V CDR1 and CDR2: MRHNA, SNTAGT. The CDR3 sequence is 10 residues long.

The chain joins TRBV9 to TRBJ1-3, with D perhaps TRBD1 (5 bases). V lost 7 bases to trimming and J lost 0 bases, with 11 bases between them. The CDR3 is 14 amino acids. Germline CDR1 reads SGDLS; CDR2 reads YYNGEE. As DNA, the CDR3 is TGTGCCAGCTCGGAGGGGTACTCTGGAAACACCATATATTTT. This gives the protein CASSEGYSGNTIYF.

V and J are TRBV2 and TRBJ2-7; D tentatively reads TRBD1 or TRBD2 (5 bases each). V shed 8 bases and J shed 5 bases, with 19 bases lying between them. The CDR3 length is 14 residues. Germline V gene sequence: CDR1 SNHLY, CDR2 FYNNEI. CDR3 residues: CASGAQRGYNEQYF. The CDR3 bases are TGTGCCAGCGGGGCCCAACGGGGCTACAACGAGCAGTACTTC. The variable domain in full, completed from reference TRBV2 and TRBJ2-7, reads EPEVTQTPSHQVTQMGQEVILRCVPISNHLYFYWYRQILGQKVEFLVSFYNNEISEKSEIFDDQFSVERPDGSNFTLKIRSTKLEDSAMYFCASGAQRGYNEQYFGPGTRLTVT.

The V gene is TRBV19, the J gene TRBJ1-6, with 7 bases fitting TRBD1. This CDR3 region has 16 residues. Germline V gene lookup returns CDR1 LNHDA and CDR2 SQIVND (reference sequence). The V and J ends lost 7 bases and 6 bases, in that order; junction bases with no gene match: 12. Here the CDR3 DNA reads TGTGCCAGTAAAGGAACAGGGGAATCGGGTAATTCACCCCTCCACTTT. Protein sequence: CASKGTGESGNSPLHF.

The chain is built from TRBV5-5 and TRBJ1-2; D is uncertain. The germline gives CDR1 SGHKS, CDR2 YYEKEE (reference sequence). Trimming took 1 base from V and 5 from J, leaving 9 bases between them. The CDR3 spans 13 residues. CDR3: CASSLQYGYGYTF. DNA for the CDR3: TGTGCCAGCAGCTTGCAGTACGGATATGGCTACACCTTC.

This clonotype showed up just a few times. V is TRBV19 and J is TRBJ1-6; TRBD1 aligns across 7 bases. Per the germline V gene, CDR1 is LNHDA and CDR2 is SQIVND (reference sequence). V was clipped by 2 bases and J by 9 bases; unmatched bases: 7. There are 15 residues in the CDR3. The CDR3 sequence: CASSITGVESSPLHF. The CDR3 DNA is TGTGCCAGTAGTATAACAGGGGTGGAAAGTTCACCCCTCCACTTT.

This chain joins TRBV29-1 and TRBJ2-7; D not resolved. The CDR3 spans 12 residues. Trimming removed 6 bases at V and 0 bases at J, with 9 bases between. Germline assignment: CDR1 SQVTM and CDR2 ANQGSEA. CDR3 DNA sequence: TGCAGCGTAGGCAGGAGCTCCTACGAGCAGTACTTC. Protein sequence: CSVGRSSYEQYF.

This clonotype has a handful of counts. The genes are TRBV20-1 and TRBJ2-7; 7 bases align to TRBD2. CDR1 is DFQATT, CDR2 SNEGSKA, per germline (reference sequence). V trimming: 5 bases; J trimming: 3 bases; junction bases outside the gene matches: 13. The CDR3 length is 15 residues. The CDR3 DNA reads TGCAGTGCTTATTTAGTAGAGGGAGGGTTCTACGAGCAGTACTTC. Its translation: CSAYLVEGGFYEQYF.

The chain recombines TRBV20-1 with TRBJ2-7, with D perhaps TRBD2 (7 bases). The length of the CDR3 is 14 residues. The ends were cut back, 5 bases at V and 4 bases at J, with 18 bases in the middle. The V gene's germline CDR1 is DFQATT and CDR2 SNEGSKA (reference sequence). The CDR3 nucleotides are TGCAGTGCTGAAGGGGGAGGGCTTACTTACGAGCAGTACTTC. Amino acid sequence: CSAEGGGLTYEQYF.